Listed below are T cell receptor beta chains from one sample, sequenced in a study of blood T cell repertoires in COVID-19. Sequencing used immunoSEQ multiplex PCR; TCRdb keeps in-frame clones, though not all of them. The sample yields about 260,000 clones, 75% to 90% seen once. Sequencing was carried out using peripheral blood. The receptor source for this set is a woman in her thirties or forties with acute or convalescent COVID-19. CDR3s include the opening cysteine and the closing phenylalanine or tryptophan. The order of the fields is J gene, D gene, V gene, clone size, CDR3 protein, CDR3 DNA. A D gene is named only where the DNA matches it firmly. A clone size is listed for some rows: how often the clone was seen (once, few, many), or a class if it is expanded.

>TRBJ1-4|-|TRBV6-5|-
CASSFPGPGEKLFF
TGTGCCAGCAGTTTCCCGGGCCCGGGAGAAAAACTGTTTTTT
>TRBJ1-3|-|TRBV5-6|once
CASSFLETSGYTIYF
TGTGCCAGCAGCTTTCTGGAGACTTCGGGTTACACCATATATTTT
>TRBJ2-6|-|TRBV15|-
CATSRRSGANVLTF
TGTGCCACCAGCAGACGTTCTGGGGCCAACGTCCTGACTTTC
>TRBJ1-2|-|TRBV5-4|-
CASSIQGGQYGYTF
TGTGCCAGCAGCATCCAGGGCGGACAGTATGGCTACACCTTC
>TRBJ1-6|-|TRBV2|-
CASSEALQGVSPLHF
TGTGCCAGCAGTGAAGCGCTACAGGGAGTTTCACCCCTCCACTTT
>TRBJ2-2|TRBD1|TRBV9|-
CASSFPGTGRTGELFF
TGTGCCAGCAGCTTCCCCGGGACAGGGAGAACCGGGGAGCTGTTTTTT
>TRBJ1-6|TRBD1|TRBV6-5|-
CASSPGQGKSPLHF
TGTGCCAGCAGTCCGGGACAGGGCAAATCACCCCTCCACTTT
>TRBJ1-2|-|TRBV2|few
CASSEGGLSYGYTF
TGTGCCAGCAGTGAAGGGGGCCTGAGCTATGGCTACACCTTC
>TRBJ1-1|TRBD1|TRBV19|-
CASSSQGARTEAFF
TGTGCCAGTAGTAGCCAGGGGGCACGTACTGAAGCTTTCTTT
>TRBJ2-5|-|TRBV29-1|-
CSVEDLIRQGTQTQYF
TGCAGCGTTGAAGATCTAATAAGGCAGGGGACGCAGACCCAGTACTTC
>TRBJ1-1|-|TRBV5-1|-
CASSLDLGAFEAFF
TGCGCCAGCAGCTTGGACCTAGGTGCCTTTGAAGCTTTCTTT
>TRBJ2-1|TRBD2|TRBV5-4|-
CASSPPGLGDNEQFF
TGTGCCAGCAGCCCGCCGGGACTAGGGGACAATGAGCAGTTCTTC
>TRBJ1-3|-|TRBV2|-
CARSDTFDSGNTIYF
TGTGCCAGATCGGACACCTTCGACTCTGGAAACACCATATATTTT
>TRBJ2-1|TRBD1|TRBV7-2|-
CASSPQGESTKQFF
TGTGCCAGCAGCCCCCAGGGGGAGTCCACTAAGCAGTTCTTC
>TRBJ1-1|-|TRBV6-5|-
CASIQVSEAFF
TGTGCCAGCATACAGGTCTCTGAAGCTTTCTTT
>TRBJ2-2|-|TRBV7-8|-
CASSDEGDFAGELFF
TGTGCCAGCAGCGATGAGGGGGATTTCGCCGGGGAGCTGTTTTTT
>TRBJ1-5|-|TRBV6-5|-
CASLPPISNQPQHF
TGTGCCAGCCTACCACCCATAAGCAATCAGCCCCAGCATTTT
>TRBJ2-6|TRBD1|TRBV4-1|once
CASSLGRDRHSGANVLTF
TGCGCCAGCAGCTTAGGGCGGGACAGGCACTCTGGGGCCAACGTCCTGACTTTC
>TRBJ1-1|TRBD1|TRBV10-3|-
CAISESIGGQGNTEAFF
TGTGCCATCAGTGAGTCCATTGGTGGACAGGGGAACACTGAAGCTTTCTTT
>TRBJ1-2|-|TRBV6-1|-
CASSEAPTGPNYGYTF
TGTGCCAGCAGTGAAGCGCCCACAGGACCTAACTATGGCTACACCTTC
>TRBJ1-1|-|TRBV19|-
CASKPFLSTEAFF
TGTGCCAGCAAGCCGTTCTTGAGCACTGAAGCTTTCTTT
>TRBJ1-3|-|TRBV6-6|-
CASSRPISRERKAGNTIYF
TGTGCCAGCAGCCGACCCATATCACGGGAAAGAAAGGCTGGAAACACCATATATTTT
>TRBJ1-1|TRBD1|TRBV5-1|-
CASSLGQGKVGNTEAFF
TGCGCCAGCAGCCTGGGACAGGGGAAGGTTGGGAACACTGAAGCTTTCTTT
>TRBJ1-6|-|TRBV11-2|-
CASNIQGGVYNSPLHF
TGTGCCAGCAACATACAGGGTGGGGTTTATAATTCACCCCTCCACTTT
>TRBJ2-5|TRBD1|TRBV19|-
CASMPDRGRKTQYF
TGTGCCAGTATGCCCGACAGGGGACGGAAGACCCAGTACTTC
>TRBJ1-4|TRBD1|TRBV9|-
CASSTGGATNEKLFF
TGTGCCAGCAGCACAGGGGGGGCCACTAATGAAAAACTGTTTTTT
>TRBJ1-5|TRBD1|TRBV6-1|-
CASSEVKTGADQPQHF
TGTGCCAGCAGTGAAGTGAAGACAGGGGCCGATCAGCCCCAGCATTTT
>TRBJ1-4|TRBD1|TRBV19|-
CASSYSGTDEKLFF
TGTGCCAGTAGTTACTCCGGGACAGATGAAAAACTGTTTTTT
>TRBJ2-1|TRBD2|TRBV7-9|-
CASSPPGGGYNEQFF
TGTGCCAGCAGCCCCCCGGGCGGGGGCTACAATGAGCAGTTCTTC
>TRBJ1-2|TRBD1|TRBV5-1|-
CASSLDRNYGYTF
TGCGCCAGCAGTCTGGACAGGAACTATGGCTACACCTTC
>TRBJ2-1|-|TRBV27|-
CASQGSSNEQFF
TGTGCCAGCCAGGGGTCTAGCAATGAGCAGTTCTTC
>TRBJ2-1|TRBD2|TRBV28|-
CASSPLAGAYNEQFF
TGTGCCAGCAGCCCCCTAGCGGGGGCTTACAATGAGCAGTTCTTC
>TRBJ1-1|-|TRBV9|-
CASSRRGNTETFF
TGTGCCAGCAGCAGGCGGGGGAACACTGAAACTTTCTTT
>TRBJ1-1|-|TRBV7-8|few
CASSPQGAILEAFF
TGTGCCAGCAGCCCGCAGGGTGCCATCCTTGAAGCTTTCTTT
>TRBJ1-2|-|TRBV18|-
CASSHTVNYGYTF
TGTGCCAGCTCACATACAGTGAACTATGGCTACACCTTC
>TRBJ1-1|TRBD1|TRBV27|-
CASSLGTGLATEAFF
TGTGCCAGCAGTTTAGGGACAGGGTTGGCCACTGAAGCTTTCTTT
>TRBJ1-2|-|TRBV21-1|-
CASSNLQGITNYGYTF
TGTGCCAGCAGCAACCTACAGGGGATAACTAACTATGGCTACACCTTC
>TRBJ2-3|TRBD2|TRBV4-1|-
CASSPRTSGGGTDTQYF
TGCGCCAGCAGCCCAAGGACTAGCGGGGGTGGGACAGATACGCAGTATTTT
>TRBJ2-3|TRBD2|TRBV11-2|-
CASSHKPGLAGDTQYF
TGTGCCAGCAGCCACAAACCGGGACTAGCCGGAGATACGCAGTATTTT
>TRBJ2-5|-|TRBV11-2|once
CASSLRGETQYF
TGTGCCAGCAGCTTAAGGGGTGAGACCCAGTACTTC
>TRBJ1-5|-|TRBV5-1|-
CASSEGLYSNQPQHF
TGCGCCAGCAGCGAGGGACTGTATAGCAATCAGCCCCAGCATTTT
>TRBJ2-1|-|TRBV6-6|-
CASTRQETNEQFF
TGTGCCAGCACCCGACAGGAGACCAATGAGCAGTTCTTC
>TRBJ2-5|TRBD2|TRBV7-6|-
CASSSSTSGGPAQYF
TGTGCCAGCAGCTCCTCGACTAGCGGGGGGCCTGCCCAGTACTTC